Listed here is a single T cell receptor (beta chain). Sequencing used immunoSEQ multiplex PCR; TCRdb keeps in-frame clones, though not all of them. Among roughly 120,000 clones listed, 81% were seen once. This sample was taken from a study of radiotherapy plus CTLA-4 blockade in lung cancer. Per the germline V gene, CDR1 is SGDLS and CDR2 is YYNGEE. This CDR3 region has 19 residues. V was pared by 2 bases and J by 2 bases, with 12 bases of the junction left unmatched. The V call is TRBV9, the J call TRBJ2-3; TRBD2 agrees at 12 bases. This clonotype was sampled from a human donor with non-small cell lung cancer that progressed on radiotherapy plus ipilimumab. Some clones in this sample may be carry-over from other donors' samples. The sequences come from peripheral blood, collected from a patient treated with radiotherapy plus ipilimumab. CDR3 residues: CASSVPRVPSGGATDTQYF. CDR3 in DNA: TGTGCCAGCAGCGTCCCAAGGGTTCCTAGCGGGGGGGCCACAGATACGCAGTATTTT.